The sample holds many counts of the clone carrying this TCR beta chain. This specimen belongs to a study of quantifying T cell responses using KT2 cells. Turning to the study itself: TCR alpha and beta constant-region primers primed reverse transcription of RNA.

After removal of 1 base from V and 5 bases from J, the junction contained 10 bases not matched to a gene. The CDR3 runs 16 residues. CDR1 is SQVTM and CDR2 is ANQGSEA in the germline V gene. Each cDNA got a UMI-containing oligo ligated at its 3' end. First-round PCR used about 4 cycles and beta primers RC1.1 and RC1.2 covering TRBC1 and TRBC2. One entry per CDR3 protein, called by TCRdb with MiXCR from the UMI-ligation and nested PCR reads. The profile shows 40,000 or so distinct CDR3 sequences, over 15% of them singletons. This TCR was recovered from a human donor. The sample was PBMCs spiked with cells of the T cell clone KT2. The rearrangement joins TRBV29-1 to TRBJ2-1, with 8 bases matching TRBD2. DNA of the CDR3: TGCAGCGTTGAAGGTGGAAGTAGCGGGGCGGACAATGAGCAGTTCTTC. It codes for CSVEGGSSGADNEQFF.